This T cell receptor (beta chain) was captured in a study of cytomegalovirus exposure and HLA in healthy donors. Study conclusions and caveats: Later analysis identified over 15,000 TCR beta sequences associated with HLA alleles, using a false discovery rate threshold of 0.05. HLA restriction was apparent for most CMV-associated TCR beta chains in a later analysis. Common viral pathogens seemed to be connected with several of the most significant clusters, according to a later analysis.

Regarding this clone: Its antigen is unknown.

60 Vbeta and 13 Jbeta primers were used in PCR. Sequencing was performed with immunoSEQ multiplex PCR; in TCRdb, only in-frame clones are kept and a portion is missing. The data contain 150,000 to 200,000 clones, 70% to 80% of them singletons. Nominal health characterized the donors when sampled, though unrecorded immune exposures were likely. The CDR3 loop spans 13 amino acids. With 6 bases clipped from V and 6 bases from J, the junction kept 9 bases outside the gene matches. Per the germline V gene, CDR1 is SQVTM and CDR2 is ANQGSEA. This receptor was taken from a man in his forties in good health and CMV-seronegative. Sequencing used PBMCs. V and J are TRBV29-1 and TRBJ2-3, with TRBD2 matching 7 bases. The DNA for the CDR3 is TGCAGCGTCAATGGGGGAGGGGTGGATACGCAGTATTTT. It translates to CSVNGGGVDTQYF.